The rows below give T cell receptor beta chains drawn from one sample of a study of T cell responses to AZD1222 COVID-19 vaccine. Assay: immunoSEQ multiplex PCR; the TCRdb copy retains only in-frame clones and omits some. The repertoire consists of 85,000 to 90,000 clones, with roughly 86% occurring once and the leading ten covering around 5.8%. Sequences were derived from peripheral blood, sampled on day 0 of AZD1222 vaccination. These receptor sequences come from an adult in good health. Both conserved end residues are part of each CDR3. The D gene is left open where the match is weak. Some rows mark clone size as missing; the rest say once, few, many or name a class of expanded clone.

j_call d_call v_call clone_size cdr3_nt cdr3_aa
TRBJ2-1 . TRBV9 . TGTGCCAGCAGCGTATCCCTGCACCAAGGTGAAGAGCAGTTCTTC CASSVSLHQGEEQFF
TRBJ2-1 TRBD2 TRBV11-1 . TGTGCCAGCAGCGCCGGACTAGCGGGGCACAATGAGCAGTTCTTC CASSAGLAGHNEQFF
TRBJ2-3 . TRBV14 . TGTGCCAGCAGCCCCTACACAGATACGCAGTATTTT CASSPYTDTQYF
TRBJ2-3 . TRBV24-1 . TGTGCCACCAGTGATTGGGGGAGCGCCGGCACAGATACGCAGTATTTT CATSDWGSAGTDTQYF
TRBJ2-1 . TRBV4-2 . TGTGCCAGCAGCCAAGATCCCGGGCGAGATGAGCAGTTCTTC CASSQDPGRDEQFF
TRBJ1-3 . TRBV14 few TGTGCCAGCAGCCAAGCAGAGTACACCATATATTTT CASSQAEYTIYF
TRBJ2-5 TRBD1 TRBV7-6 . TGTGCCAGCAGCTTAGAGGGACAGAGGCGAGAGACCCAGTACTTC CASSLEGQRRETQYF
TRBJ2-6 . TRBV4-2 . TGTGCCAGCAGCCAAGTAGAGGCTGGGGCCAACGTCCTGACTTTC CASSQVEAGANVLTF
TRBJ1-1 . TRBV29-1 . TGCAGCGCCCTCCGGGGGGAAGGCACTGAAGCTTTCTTT CSALRGEGTEAFF
TRBJ2-2 TRBD1 TRBV18 . TGTGCCAGCTCACCGGGGACAGGGAGTACCGGGGAGCTGTTTTTT CASSPGTGSTGELFF